This TCR beta chain is drawn from a study of blood T cell repertoires in COVID-19. Germline loops: CDR1 LGHDT, CDR2 YNNKEL (reference sequence). CDR3 length: 17 residues. Trimming took off 3 bases at V and 0 bases at J, with 18 bases between the two ends. Measured with immunoSEQ multiplex PCR; TCRdb has only the in-frame clones, and not every one. Of roughly 90,000 clones in the sample, 80% to 85% were seen once. V is TRBV3-1 (or the pseudogene TRBV3-2) and J is TRBJ2-7, with unresolved D. The origin of this receptor is a woman older than 75 with active or convalescent COVID-19. The sequenced sample consisted of peripheral blood. This CDR3 reads CASSQGPNQIFSYEQYF. CDR3 bases: TGTGCCAGCAGCCAGGGCCCTAACCAAATTTTCTCCTACGAGCAGTACTTC.